Below are 28 T cell receptor beta chains sequenced from a single sample in a study of T-cell memory formation after mild COVID-19. TCRdb itself ran the 5' RACE reads through MiXCR, one entry per CDR3 protein. The sample has around 130,000 distinct CDR3 sequences; over 15% are singletons. Sample: PBMCs or a T cell subset sorted from them (not recorded which). The receptors stem from a young man who had mild COVID-19 (a few samples of this study predate the infection). Cell type and time point are not known.

This clonotype was recorded at least ten times. The DNA for the CDR3 is TGTGCCAGCAGTTTTCGGGTACGAGAGACCCAGTACTTC. It codes for CASSFRVRETQYF. The rearrangement links TRBV27 to TRBJ2-5; the D is unclear. Germline CDR1 reads MNHEY; CDR2 reads SMNVEV (reference sequence). This CDR3 comprises 13 residues. V was clipped by 3 bases and J by 4 bases, with 9 bases between them.

The J gene is TRBJ2-6, the V gene TRBV20-1, with D unresolved. V lost 2 bases, J lost 4 bases, and 9 bases lay in between. This CDR3 comprises 14 residues. Per the germline V gene, CDR1 is DFQATT and CDR2 is SNEGSKA (reference sequence). CDR3 residues: CSARTYSGANVLTF. CDR3 nucleotides: TGCAGTGCTAGAACCTATAGCGGGGCCAACGTCCTGACTTTC.

The chain couples TRBV20-1 to TRBJ2-1; 13 bases agree with TRBD2. This CDR3 has 14 residues. CDR1 is DFQATT, CDR2 SNEGSKA, per germline (reference sequence). V dropped 5 bases and J dropped 8; count of bases not matched to a gene: 6. CDR3 nucleotide sequence: TGCAGTGCTTCCGGGACTAGCGGGGTCTATGAGCAGTTCTTC. It codes for CSASGTSGVYEQFF.

This clonotype has a handful of counts. The chain employs TRBV7-9 and TRBJ2-1, with D unclear. Germline V gives CDR1 SEHNR, CDR2 FQNEAQ (reference sequence). Trimming took off 3 bases at V and 10 bases at J, with 7 bases between the two ends. CDR3 size: 11 residues. CDR3 nucleotides: TGTGCCAGCAGCTTGGTGACAGAGCAGTTCTTC. The encoded protein is CASSLVTEQFF.

This clonotype was counted between two and nine times. The chain recombines TRBV6-5 with TRBJ1-3; tentative D call: TRBD1 (5 bases). The CDR3 loop spans 17 amino acids. Trimming took 3 bases from V and 3 from J, leaving 18 bases between them. The germline CDR1 and CDR2 sequences are MNHEY and SVGAGI. The CDR3 DNA is TGTGCCAGCAGTTATGGCCCTGCGGCAGGGAATGGAAACACCATATATTTT. The encoded protein is CASSYGPAAGNGNTIYF.

The chain uses TRBV29-1 and TRBJ1-5; TRBD1 might be the D (6 bases). The CDR3 spans 13 residues. The germline CDR1 and CDR2 sequences are SQVTM and ANQGSEA. Deletions cut 4 bases from V and 5 bases from J, with 12 bases between. The CDR3 DNA follows: TGCAGCGTTGCCCGGGAGGGGGATCAGCCCCAGCATTTT. It encodes CSVAREGDQPQHF.

V and J are TRBV12-3 or TRBV12-4 and TRBJ2-7; either TRBD1 or TRBD2 may supply D (5 bases each). The V gene lost 10 bases and the J gene lost 2 bases, with 15 bases spanning the gap. The CDR3 consists of 13 residues. The CDR3 protein is CATSGRMTYEQYF. The CDR3 DNA follows: TGTGCCACCTCAGGGAGAATGACCTACGAGCAGTACTTC.

The genes are TRBV24-1 and TRBJ2-2; D is uncertain. The CDR3 is 13 amino acids. The V and J ends lost 7 bases and 5 bases respectively, with 10 bases between them. The germline gives CDR1 KGHDR, CDR2 SFDVKD. The CDR3 coding sequence is TGTGCCACCAGGGACGGCATTACCGGGGAGCTGTTTTTT. As protein: CATRDGITGELFF.

The table lists this clonotype with a few counts. The chain is built from TRBV24-1 and TRBJ2-3; 10 bases match TRBD2. The length of the CDR3 is 17 residues. CDR1 and CDR2 (germline): KGHDR, SFDVKD. J lost 2 bases, V lost 5 bases, and 9 bases had no gene match. The CDR3 coding sequence is TGTGCCACCAGTGGGCCTGAGCTAGCGGGGGACACAGATACGCAGTATTTT. It translates to CATSGPELAGDTDTQYF.

The V and J genes are TRBV7-2 and TRBJ2-2, with TRBD2 as a possible D gene (5 bases). Germline V CDR1 and CDR2: SGHTA, FQGNSA. The CDR3 runs 16 residues. With 5 bases removed from V and 4 bases from J, the gap between germline ends came to 17 bases. In DNA form, the CDR3 reads TGTGCCAGCAGCCAGAACCCGGGGATTATCACCGGGGAGCTGTTTTTT. Protein sequence: CASSQNPGIITGELFF.

The rearrangement links TRBV20-1 to TRBJ2-7, with D maybe TRBD1 (6 bases). V lost 5 bases and J lost 4, with 12 bases in between. The CDR3 extends over 12 amino acids. Germline values: CDR1 DFQATT, CDR2 SNEGSKA (reference sequence). This CDR3 reads CSAGVGGYEQYV. Written as DNA, the CDR3 is TGCAGTGCTGGCGTAGGGGGTTACGAGCAGTACGTC.

This clonotype was seen a handful of times. The J gene is TRBJ2-7, the V gene TRBV2, with D maybe TRBD1 (6 bases). There are 12 residues in the CDR3. The V and J ends lost 5 bases and 3 bases respectively, with 8 bases between them. Germline CDR1 SNHLY, CDR2 FYNNEI. This CDR3 reads CASSRDNYEQYV. Written as DNA, the CDR3 is TGTGCCAGCAGTCGGGACAACTACGAGCAGTACGTC.

This clonotype has just a few counts. The V call is TRBV2, the J call TRBJ2-7; D is undetermined. Germline assignment: CDR1 SNHLY and CDR2 FYNNEI. This CDR3 is built from 13 residues. V was cut by 8 bases and J by 2 bases, with 13 bases left in between. As DNA, the CDR3 is TGTGCCAGCGCCAAGACGGCGACCTACGAGCAGTACTTC. It yields the protein CASAKTATYEQYF.

This clonotype was seen only a few times. The chain combines TRBV5-1 with TRBJ2-7; TRBD1 aligns across 10 bases. Germline loops: CDR1 SGHRS, CDR2 YFSETQ. Trimming took 4 bases from V and 1 from J; bases not matched to a gene: 14. This CDR3 is 18 amino acids long. CDR3 nucleotides: TGCGCCAGCAGCCCTCGGGACAGGGGAGGGAGGAGGTCCTACGAGCAGTACTTC. It translates to CASSPRDRGGRRSYEQYF. Using reference TRBV5-1 and TRBJ2-7 for the parts outside the CDR3, the full variable domain is KAGVTQTPRYLIKTRGQQVTLSCSPISGHRSVSWYQQTPGQGLQFLFEYFSETQRNKGNFPGRFSGRQFSNSRSEMNVSTLELGDSALYLCASSPRDRGGRRSYEQYFGPGTRLTVT.

The table lists this clonotype with a few counts. The rearrangement uses TRBV6-5 and TRBJ2-7; D ambiguous. The V gene lost 0 bases and the J gene lost 0 bases, with 12 bases spanning the gap. The CDR3 covers 16 residues. The germline V gene encodes CDR1 MNHEY and CDR2 SVGAGI. The CDR3 is CASSYSSSWSSYEQYF. DNA for the CDR3: TGTGCCAGCAGTTACTCGAGCAGTTGGTCCTCCTACGAGCAGTACTTC.

This chain connects TRBV5-4 to TRBJ2-3, with D maybe TRBD2 (5 bases). The V gene's germline CDR1 is SGHNT and CDR2 YYREEE (reference sequence). This CDR3 has 16 residues. V was pared by 0 bases and J by 4 bases, with 15 bases between. For the CDR3, the DNA is TGTGCCAGCAGCTTGGGGTGGGAGATTGCCCCAGATACGCAGTATTTT. This codes for CASSLGWEIAPDTQYF.

This rearrangement joins TRBV12-3 or TRBV12-4 to TRBJ2-3, with 8 bases identical to TRBD2. V shed 6 bases and J 6 bases; nucleotides not matched to a gene: 11. The CDR3 extends over 15 amino acids. CDR3 in DNA: TGTGCCAGCAGCCCTCGGACTAGCCGTGGGGATACGCAGTATTTT. Amino acids: CASSPRTSRGDTQYF.

A few counts support this clonotype. CDR3 residues: CATSKGQAADEQYV. CDR3 nucleotide sequence: TGTGCCACCAGCAAAGGACAGGCGGCTGACGAGCAGTACGTC. The genes are TRBV15 and TRBJ2-7; 7 nucleotides agree with TRBD1. The V gene end was trimmed by 4 bases and the J gene end by 5 bases; junction bases not matched to a gene: 8. CDR1 and CDR2 (germline): LNHNV, YYDKDF (reference sequence). The CDR3 covers 14 residues.

This clonotype was seen a handful of times. This chain uses TRBV5-1 with TRBJ2-2; D gene ambiguous. CDR1 is SGHRS, CDR2 YFSETQ, per germline. The CDR3 spans 16 residues. Trimming removed 0 bases from V and 1 base from J, with 10 bases in between. The CDR3 loop is CASSLAVTVNTGELFF. The CDR3 bases are TGCGCCAGCAGCTTGGCCGTGACGGTGAACACCGGGGAGCTGTTTTTT.

This clonotype was seen a few times. The rearrangement uses TRBV6-5 and TRBJ2-3; D perhaps matches TRBD2 (6 bases). Germline lookup yields CDR1 MNHEY and CDR2 SVGAGI. The V end was cut by 5 bases, the J end by 2 bases, with 14 bases between. CDR3 length equals 15 residues. This CDR3 is CASSPRTKYTDTQYF. The CDR3, as DNA: TGTGCCAGCAGTCCTCGGACTAAATACACAGATACGCAGTATTTT.

This clonotype was observed at least ten times. The chain couples TRBV4-3 to TRBJ2-2, with 10 bases identical to TRBD1. The CDR3 extends over 15 amino acids. The germline CDR1 and CDR2 sequences are LGHNA and YSLEER. Unmatched junction bases numbered 4, after V lost 5 bases and J lost 4 bases. DNA of the CDR3: TGCGCCAGCAGCTCGGGACAGGGGTTCACCGGGGAGCTGTTTTTT. It specifies CASSSGQGFTGELFF.

This chain links TRBV4-1 with TRBJ2-4; 9 bases fit TRBD1. The germline gives CDR1 MGHRA, CDR2 YSYEKL. V shed 4 bases, J shed 2 bases, and the junction held 9 bases outside the gene matches. This CDR3 is 17 amino acids long. Here the CDR3 reads CASSRGQGFATKNIQYF. The CDR3 nucleotides read TGCGCCAGCAGCCGCGGACAGGGGTTCGCAACCAAAAACATTCAGTACTTC.

The V gene is TRBV27, the J gene TRBJ2-7; D is undetermined. CDR3 length: 13 residues. The V end was cut by 5 bases, the J end by 3 bases, with 11 bases between. CDR1 is MNHEY, CDR2 SMNVEV, per germline (reference sequence). CDR3 in amino acids: CASSERVGYEQYF. CDR3 bases: TGTGCCAGCAGTGAAAGGGTTGGCTACGAGCAGTACTTC.

The sample holds a few counts of this clonotype. The V gene is TRBV5-1, the J gene TRBJ2-3; TRBD1 matches 7 bases. The ends lost 7 bases at V and 0 bases at J; junction bases unmatched: 5. The CDR3 length is 14 residues. Germline CDR1 and CDR2: SGHRS and YFSETQ. The CDR3 region has the DNA TGCGCCAGCGGAATGACAGGGAGCACAGATACGCAGTATTTT. Translation gives CASGMTGSTDTQYF.

This clonotype was detected many times. The genes are TRBV7-6 and TRBJ2-1; TRBD2 matches at 8 bases. Trimming removed 1 base from V and 10 bases from J; junction bases left unmatched: 3. In germline, CDR1 is SGHVS, CDR2 FNYEAQ. The CDR3 length is 13 residues. CDR3 protein: CASSLEGGGEQFF. Here the CDR3 DNA reads TGTGCCAGCAGCTTAGAGGGCGGGGGGGAGCAGTTCTTC. Supplemented by reference TRBV7-6 and TRBJ2-1, the full variable domain reads GAGVSQSPRYKVTKRGQDVALRCDPISGHVSLYWYRQALGQGPEFLTYFNYEAQQDKSGLPNDRFSAERPEGSISTLTIQRTEQRDSAMYRCASSLEGGGEQFFGPGTRLTVL.

The CDR3 DNA follows: TGTGCCAGCAGTTTCGGCAGTGGTGAGCAGTTCTTC. Translation gives CASSFGSGEQFF. This chain joins TRBV12-3 or TRBV12-4 and TRBJ2-1; D call uncertain. The CDR3 spans 12 residues. V lost 3 bases to trimming and J lost 9 bases, with 9 bases between them.

This clonotype has more than one count but fewer than ten. The chain has TRBV6-2 or TRBV6-3 and TRBJ1-2, with 7 bases fitting TRBD1. V lost 10 bases, J lost 4 bases, and 9 bases stayed unmatched. CDR1 and CDR2 from the germline V gene are MNHEY and SVGEGT. The CDR3 extends over 13 amino acids. CDR3 region: CATSDREIYGYTF. The CDR3 coding sequence is TGTGCCACCTCCGACAGGGAAATCTATGGCTACACCTTC.

This clonotype came up many times. The rearrangement joins TRBV12-3 or TRBV12-4 to TRBJ1-6; possible D gene TRBD1, 5 bases. Trimming stripped 5 bases from V and 13 bases from J, with 18 bases between. The CDR3 has 14 amino acids. This chain's CDR3 is CASSTGSIIHPLHF. The CDR3 nucleotides are TGTGCCAGCAGTACAGGTTCTATAATTCACCCCCTCCACTTT.